The 11 T cell receptor beta chains reported below all come from one sample, sequenced in a study of blood T cell repertoires in COVID-19. The table came from immunoSEQ multiplex PCR; TCRdb's copy has only in-frame clones and leaves some out. The sample has 130,000 to 150,000 clones, roughly 83% seen once. The sample comprised peripheral blood. Receptor source: a woman aged 70 to 79 with COVID-19, enrolled during active disease.

This chain uses TRBV5-1 with TRBJ2-3; 9 nucleotides align to TRBD2. This CDR3 is built from 16 residues. Trimming cost V 0 bases and J 5 bases; bases outside gene matches: 7. CDR1 and CDR2 from the germline V gene are SGHRS and YFSETQ. The CDR3 loop reads CASSLGLAGNLDTQYF. The CDR3 DNA is TGCGCCAGCAGCTTGGGCCTAGCGGGGAACCTAGATACGCAGTATTTT.

The chain couples TRBV7-2 to TRBJ2-1; 12 bases are shared with TRBD2. This CDR3 contains 19 residues. CDR1 is SGHTA, CDR2 FQGNSA, per germline. V was pared by 5 bases and J by 0 bases, with 11 bases of the junction left unmatched. As DNA, the CDR3 is TGTGCCAGCAGCCTACCTAGCGGGGGGGCCCTGAGCTCCTACAATGAGCAGTTCTTC. Its translation is CASSLPSGGALSSYNEQFF.

This clone was observed many times. The J gene is TRBJ2-2, the V gene TRBV11-2, with TRBD2 as a possible D gene (5 bases). This CDR3 has 16 amino acids. The V end was cut by 6 bases, the J end by 5 bases, with 19 bases between. Germline V gives CDR1 SGHAT, CDR2 FQNNGV. CDR3 sequence (DNA): TGTGCCAGCAGTCCCCCGGGGTTACGGAGGACCGGGGAGCTGTTTTTT. Translated: CASSPPGLRRTGELFF.

The chain couples TRBV18 to TRBJ2-1, with D hard to call. The V and J ends lost 3 bases and 7 bases respectively, with 7 bases between them. Germline CDR1 KGHSH, CDR2 LQKENI. The CDR3 totals 12 residues. The CDR3 spells CASSPRSNEQFF. CDR3 DNA: TGTGCCAGCTCACCTCGGAGTAATGAGCAGTTCTTC.

The chain has TRBV28 and TRBJ2-1; 8 bases line up with TRBD2. V trimming: 2 bases; J trimming: 7 bases; junction bases outside the gene matches: 16. The CDR3 extends over 18 amino acids. Germline assignment: CDR1 MDHEN and CDR2 SYDVKM. CDR3 sequence reads: CASSLIPRLAGVANEQFF. DNA for the CDR3: TGTGCCAGCAGTTTAATCCCCCGGCTAGCGGGTGTTGCGAATGAGCAGTTCTTC.

The chain is built from TRBV20-1 and TRBJ1-3; D ambiguous. Germline CDR1 and CDR2: DFQATT and SNEGSKA (reference sequence). This CDR3 has 11 amino acids. Trimming cost V 6 bases and J 7 bases, with 10 bases left between them. CDR3 region: CSATTSNTIYF. DNA of the CDR3: TGCAGTGCCACTACTTCTAACACCATATATTTT.

This clone was counted many times. The chain couples TRBV29-1 to TRBJ1-1, with a tentative D call TRBD1 (5 bases). This CDR3 is 13 amino acids long. Germline assignment: CDR1 SQVTM and CDR2 ANQGSEA. V was trimmed by 0 bases and J by 4 bases, leaving 9 bases between them. In DNA, the CDR3 is TGCAGCGTTGAAGAAGTGGGGGGCACTGAAGCTTTCTTT. This sequence encodes CSVEEVGGTEAFF.

This clone has only a few counts. The V call is TRBV6-2 or TRBV6-3, the J call TRBJ1-1; tentatively, D is TRBD1 (5 bases). V lost 4 bases to trimming and J lost 7 bases, with 10 bases between them. The CDR3 is 12 residues long. Germline V lookup: CDR1 MNHEY, CDR2 SVGEGT. Written as DNA, the CDR3 is TGTGCCAGCAGTTCGTCAGGGTATGAAGCTTTCTTT. Its translation: CASSSSGYEAFF.

This clone was observed once. The V and J genes are TRBV6-2 or TRBV6-3 and TRBJ1-5, with 7 bases that match TRBD1. Germline V CDR1 and CDR2: MNHEY, SVGEGT. The CDR3 has 14 residues. Germline trimming cut 6 bases from V and 4 bases from J; bases unmatched to any gene: 6. The CDR3 loop reads CASSLPGGNQPQHF. The DNA of the CDR3 is TGTGCCAGCAGCCTCCCAGGGGGGAATCAGCCCCAGCATTTT.

This chain uses TRBV6-2 or TRBV6-3 with TRBJ2-5; 11 nucleotides agree with TRBD2. CDR1 and CDR2 (germline): MNHEY, SVGEGT. The CDR3 has 14 amino acids. The ends lost 3 bases at V and 5 bases at J; junction bases unmatched: 2. CDR3 nucleotides: TGTGCCAGCAGTTATCTAGCGGGGGGTGAGACCCAGTACTTC. It is translated as CASSYLAGGETQYF.

CDR3 coding DNA: TGTGCCAGCTCACTGGCCGAGGCGTACGAGCAGTACTTC. Its translation is CASSLAEAYEQYF. The gene calls are TRBV18 and TRBJ2-7, with D unclear. The CDR3 loop spans 13 amino acids. V shed 4 bases and J shed 4 bases, with 11 bases lying between them. From germline, CDR1 is KGHSH and CDR2 LQKENI.